A selection of T cell receptor beta chains follows, all from one sample in a study of patients and donors after allogeneic stem cell transplantation. TCRdb re-called the RT-PCR reads with MiXCR, one entry per CDR3 protein. The sample contains approximately 90,000 distinct CDR3 sequences, about 5% of which appear only once. The sequencing input was blood, either unsorted or a sorted T cell fraction (not recorded which). The receptors were sampled from a human donor who was either an allogeneic HSCT recipient or a stem cell or donor lymphocyte infusion donor (not recorded which). It is not recorded whose cells these are; they may come from a transplant donor. Both conserved end residues are part of each CDR3. The order of the fields is CDR3 DNA, CDR3 protein, CDR3 length, V gene, clone size, D gene, J gene. A D gene is named only where the DNA matches it firmly. Clone size is given for some rows only: seen once, a few or many times, or a class if the clone is expanded.

TGTGCCAGCAGCCAGGGCCAGCATCGCGCCTTCCCGGGCTATGAGCAGTTCTTC CASSQGQHRAFPGYEQFF 18 TRBV3-1 many - TRBJ2-1
TGTGCCAGCAGTGGGGGACAGGGGGCCGGCTATGGCTACACCTTC CASSGGQGAGYGYTF 15 TRBV19 few TRBD1 TRBJ1-2
TGCAGTGCTAGAGTACAGTCTTTAAGCTCTGGAAACACCATATATTTT CSARVQSLSSGNTIYF 16 TRBV20-1 many - TRBJ1-3
TGCGCCAGCAGCTTGGGACAGGGGGCCGTAGGTGAGCAGTTCTTC CASSLGQGAVGEQFF 15 TRBV5-1 many TRBD1 TRBJ2-1
TGTGCCAGCAGCCGTTTAACGGGACAGATGAACACTGAAGCTTTCTTT CASSRLTGQMNTEAFF 16 TRBV11-3 many TRBD1 TRBJ1-1
TGTGCCAGCTCAGTTTCAACTAATGAAAAACTGTTTTTT CASSVSTNEKLFF 13 TRBV7-8 many - TRBJ1-4
TGTGCCAGCACCCTCTGGGATGAGCAGTTCTTC CASTLWDEQFF 11 TRBV28 few - TRBJ2-1
TGTGCCAGCAGCTCGAGGACAGCTGTCAACACCATATATTTT CASSSRTAVNTIYF 14 TRBV11-2 many - TRBJ1-3
TGTGCCAGCAGTTTTCAAGGGGGGCCCCAGCATTTT CASSFQGGPQHF 12 TRBV6-1 many - TRBJ1-5
TGCGCCAGCAGCTTGGATGGGGGGGGGAATGTGGACACTGAAGCTTTCTTT CASSLDGGGNVDTEAFF 17 TRBV5-1 - - TRBJ1-1
TGCGCCAGCAGCGCGGACGGCACAGATACGCAGTATTTT CASSADGTDTQYF 13 TRBV5-1 many - TRBJ2-3
TGCGCCAGCAGCAACACTAGGGGAAACACCGGGGAGCTGTTTTTT CASSNTRGNTGELFF 15 TRBV5-1 many - TRBJ2-2
TGTGCCAGCAGTCCCCCCGGGCCCTCCAAAAACATTCAGTACTTC CASSPPGPSKNIQYF 15 TRBV12-3/TRBV12-4 many - TRBJ2-4
TGTGCCAGCAGTACGGATTTAGCGAATACAGGCACTGAAGCTTTCTTT CASSTDLANTGTEAFF 16 TRBV12-3/TRBV12-4 many - TRBJ1-1
TGTGCCAGCACCCCCGGGGGGCTTACCAAAAACATTCAGTACTTC CASTPGGLTKNIQYF 15 TRBV28 many - TRBJ2-4
TGTGCCAGCAGCGACCCAAGATCTAGCACAGATACGCAGTATTTT CASSDPRSSTDTQYF 15 TRBV6-1 - - TRBJ2-3
TGTGCTAGTGGGCGCACAGGGGCCCGGTTGGACATTCAGTACTTC CASGRTGARLDIQYF 15 TRBV12-5 many TRBD1 TRBJ2-4
TGTGCCAGCAGACCCGACAGGGGAGAATACAATGAGCAGTTCTTC CASRPDRGEYNEQFF 15 TRBV5-4 few TRBD1 TRBJ2-1
TGTGCCAGCAGTTACTCAGTCCCCTCGGTGAGCAATCAGCCCCAGCATTTT CASSYSVPSVSNQPQHF 17 TRBV6-5 few - TRBJ1-5
TGTGCCAGCAGCCACGTAGCGGGGGGCCGTGTAGGGCAGTATTTT CASSHVAGGRVGQYF 15 TRBV14 - TRBD2 TRBJ2-3